The T cell receptor beta chain described here comes from a study of blood T cell repertoires in COVID-19. Trimming took 5 bases from V and 0 from J, leaving 11 bases between them. This CDR3 contains 14 residues. The V gene's germline CDR1 is SGHVS and CDR2 FNYEAQ. Using immunoSEQ multiplex PCR, the repertoire was profiled, and TCRdb retains in-frame clones only, with some absent. The data show a few hundred thousand clones, with about nine tenths seen just once and approximately 1.6% held by the top ten. This receptor was identified in a woman aged 25 to 39 with COVID-19, enrolled during active disease. Sequencing was performed on peripheral blood. The gene calls are TRBV7-6 and TRBJ2-7; perhaps TRBD1 as D (6 bases). DNA of the CDR3: TGTGCCAGCAGCACCGGACAGCTCTCCTACGAGCAGTACTTC. Residues: CASSTGQLSYEQYF.